This T cell receptor (beta chain) is from a study of blood T cell repertoires in COVID-19. Study-level information: Acute and convalescent COVID-19 specimens originated in the United States, Italy and Spain. PBMCs, B-cell-depleted T cells, or T cells provided the cDNA or gDNA that made up the material.

Per germline, CDR1 SNHLY and CDR2 FYNNEI. This CDR3 has 14 residues. Trimming removed 9 bases at V and 5 bases at J, with 19 bases between. Per the study methods: Amplification with reference gene primers provided the estimates of nucleated cell counts. Only in-frame clones appear in the TCRdb table, and some are missing; sequencing was by immunoSEQ multiplex PCR. For V, J and clone size, that table is used; D and trimming come from the DNA. Among 44,000 or so clones, 84% were seen once, and the ten largest hold nearly 4.5%. The rearrangement joins TRBV2 to TRBJ1-1; possibly TRBD1 for D (6 bases). The sequenced sample consisted of peripheral blood. This receptor was taken from a man aged 45 to 65 with active COVID-19. The CDR3 nucleotides are TGTGCCAGGTGGAAGGACAGTATAGGGACTGAAGCTTTCTTT. Amino acids: CARWKDSIGTEAFF.